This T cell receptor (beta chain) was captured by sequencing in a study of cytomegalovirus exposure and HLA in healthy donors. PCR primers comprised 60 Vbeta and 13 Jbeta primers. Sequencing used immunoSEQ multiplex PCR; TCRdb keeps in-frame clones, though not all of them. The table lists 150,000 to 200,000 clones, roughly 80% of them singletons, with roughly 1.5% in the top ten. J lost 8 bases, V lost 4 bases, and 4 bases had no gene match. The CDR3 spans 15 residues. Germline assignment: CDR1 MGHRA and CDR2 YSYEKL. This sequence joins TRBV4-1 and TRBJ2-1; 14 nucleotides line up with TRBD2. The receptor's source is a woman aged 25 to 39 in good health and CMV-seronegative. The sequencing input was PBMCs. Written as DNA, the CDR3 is TGCGCCAGCAGCCCGGGACTAGCGGGGGACTATGAGCAGTTCTTC. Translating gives CASSPGLAGDYEQFF.